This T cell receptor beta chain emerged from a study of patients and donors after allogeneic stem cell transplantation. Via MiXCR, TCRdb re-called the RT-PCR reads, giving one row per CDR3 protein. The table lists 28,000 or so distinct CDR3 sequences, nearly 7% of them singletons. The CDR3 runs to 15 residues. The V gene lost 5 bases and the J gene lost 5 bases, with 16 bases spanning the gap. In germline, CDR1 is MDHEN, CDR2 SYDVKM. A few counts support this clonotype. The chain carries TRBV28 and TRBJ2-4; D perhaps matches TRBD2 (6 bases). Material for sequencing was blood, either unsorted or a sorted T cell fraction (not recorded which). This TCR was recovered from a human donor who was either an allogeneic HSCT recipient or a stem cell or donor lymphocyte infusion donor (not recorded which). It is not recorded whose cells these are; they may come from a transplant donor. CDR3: CASSTRDLPQNIQYF. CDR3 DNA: TGTGCCAGCAGTACTCGGGACTTACCGCAAAACATTCAGTACTTC.